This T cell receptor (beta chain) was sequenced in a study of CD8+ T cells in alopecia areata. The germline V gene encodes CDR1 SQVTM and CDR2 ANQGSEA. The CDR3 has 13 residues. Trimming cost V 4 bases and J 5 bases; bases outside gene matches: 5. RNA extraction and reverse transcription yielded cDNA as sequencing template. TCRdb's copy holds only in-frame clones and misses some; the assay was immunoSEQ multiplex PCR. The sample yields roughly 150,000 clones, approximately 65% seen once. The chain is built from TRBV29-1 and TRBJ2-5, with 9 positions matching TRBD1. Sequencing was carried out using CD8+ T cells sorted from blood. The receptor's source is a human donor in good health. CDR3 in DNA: TGCAGCGTTGTGGGGACAGGGTTGGAGACCCAGTACTTC. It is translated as CSVVGTGLETQYF. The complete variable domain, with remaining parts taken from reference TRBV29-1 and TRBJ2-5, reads SAVISQKPSRDICQRGTSLTIQCQVDSQVTMMFWYRQQPGQSLTLIATANQGSEATYESGFVIDKFPISRPNLTFSTLTVSNMSPEDSSIYLCSVVGTGLETQYFGPGTRLLVL.